The 21 T cell receptor beta chains listed next were all sequenced from one sample in a study of blood T cells in healthy people across ages. Primed by a sample-barcoded 5' primer and a J-beta primer mix, a second PCR proceeded for roughly 7 to 11 cycles. TCRdb reprocessed the 5' RACE reads via MiXCR and lists one record per CDR3 protein. Found here are 1.5 million to 2 million distinct CDR3 sequences, about 39% of them singletons; the top ten hold roughly 23%. The source material was blood. These receptors came from a human donor in good health.

This chain joins TRBV5-1 and TRBJ1-1; D is perhaps TRBD1 (6 bases). The CDR3 spans 15 residues. Germline CDR1 SGHRS, CDR2 YFSETQ. Deletions cut 1 base from V and 3 bases from J, with 13 bases between. CDR3: CASSLIGRGDTEAFF. For the CDR3, the DNA is TGCGCCAGCAGCTTGATCGGCAGGGGAGACACTGAAGCTTTCTTT.

CDR3 DNA: TGTGCCAGCAGGTCGCTGACAGGCCTGAACGAGCAGTACTTC. As protein: CASRSLTGLNEQYF. The V call is TRBV27, the J call TRBJ2-4, with D possibly TRBD1 on 6 matching bases. The better agreement between TRBJ2-7 and the DNA end casts doubt on the J call. The CDR3 contains 14 residues. Germline loops: CDR1 MNHEY, CDR2 SMNVEV (reference sequence).

This chain uses TRBV29-1 with TRBJ1-1, with D possibly being TRBD1 (6 bases). Trimming removed 5 bases at V and 5 bases at J, with 21 bases between. From germline, CDR1 is SQVTM and CDR2 ANQGSEA. The CDR3 is 15 amino acids. DNA of the CDR3: TGCAGCGTTCCTATTCTTACAGGGAGTGGAACTGAAGCTTTCTTT. Translation: CSVPILTGSGTEAFF.

The rearrangement uses TRBV29-1 and TRBJ1-2; weak D call: TRBD1 (5 bases). CDR3 length equals 15 residues. V was shortened by 0 bases and J by 2 bases, with 13 bases between the two germline ends. CDR1 is SQVTM and CDR2 is ANQGSEA in the germline V gene. CDR3 sequence reads: CSVEEQAQGNYGYTF. The CDR3 DNA reads as TGCAGCGTTGAAGAGCAAGCTCAGGGAAACTATGGCTACACCTTC.

The table lists this clonotype with a few counts. V and J are TRBV15 and TRBJ2-5; D is undetermined. V dropped 1 base and J dropped 4 bases, with 10 bases sitting between them. This CDR3 is 14 amino acids long. CDR1 and CDR2 (germline): LNHNV, YYDKDF (reference sequence). The CDR3 DNA is TGTGCCACCAGCAGAGTCCGGGTCTTAGAGACCCAGTACTTC. It codes for CATSRVRVLETQYF.

This clonotype was counted a few times. The chain couples TRBV13 to TRBJ2-7; 9 nucleotides line up with TRBD2. The J segment lost 0 bases and the V segment lost 5 bases, leaving 2 bases of the junction unmatched. CDR3 length: 14 residues. Germline V CDR1 and CDR2: PRHDT, FYEKMQ (reference sequence). CDR3 sequence: CASSRGGGSYEQYF. DNA for the CDR3: TGTGCCAGCAGCCGCGGGGGGGGCTCCTACGAGCAGTACTTC.

J is TRBJ2-3 and V is TRBV2; TRBD1 is a possible D gene (6 bases). CDR3 length equals 15 residues. CDR1 and CDR2 from the germline V gene are SNHLY and FYNNEI. Trimming removed 1 base at V and 5 bases at J, with 13 bases between. This CDR3 reads CASSEGGGWRDTQYF. The DNA of the CDR3 is TGTGCCAGCAGTGAAGGAGGGGGTTGGAGAGATACGCAGTATTTT.

This clonotype was found a few times. This chain uses TRBV6-5 with TRBJ2-1; 12 positions match TRBD2. The CDR3 sequence is 14 residues long. V lost 5 bases to trimming and J lost 9 bases; unmatched junction nucleotides: 5. Germline V gene lookup returns CDR1 MNHEY and CDR2 SVGAGI. Here the CDR3 reads CASSHLAGGREQFF. The CDR3 DNA is TGTGCCAGCAGTCACCTAGCGGGGGGGCGTGAGCAGTTCTTC.

The chain is built from TRBV20-1 and TRBJ1-2; maybe TRBD1 (5 bases). The CDR3 has 8 residues. Looked up from germline, CDR1 is DFQATT and CDR2 is SNEGSKA (reference sequence). DNA for the CDR3: TGCGGGACCATGGACGACACCTTC. The encoded protein is CGTMDDTF.

This clonotype has only a few counts. The J gene is TRBJ1-5, the V gene TRBV4-3; the D is unclear. This CDR3 is 15 amino acids long. V was cut by 0 bases and J by 6 bases, with 12 bases left in between. Germline V gene sequence: CDR1 LGHNA, CDR2 YSLEER. Here the CDR3 reads CASSQDAKVSQPQHF. CDR3 nucleotide sequence: TGCGCCAGCAGCCAAGACGCGAAGGTCTCTCAGCCCCAGCATTTT.

This clonotype has just a few counts. J is TRBJ2-5 and V is TRBV28; D unclear. Germline V gives CDR1 MDHEN, CDR2 SYDVKM. Trimming left V 6 bases short and J 7 bases short, with 21 bases between. The CDR3 is 15 amino acids. This chain's CDR3 is CASSSPEQVWSTQYF. The CDR3 region has the DNA TGTGCCAGCAGCTCTCCGGAGCAGGTTTGGTCGACCCAGTACTTC.

The rearrangement uses TRBV12-3 or TRBV12-4 and TRBJ2-7; D is undetermined. With 3 bases removed from V and 0 bases from J, the gap between germline ends came to 9 bases. The CDR3 totals 14 residues. CDR3 coding DNA: TGTGCCAGCAGTTTCCGACCGGGCTCCTACGAGCAGTACTTC. Protein sequence: CASSFRPGSYEQYF.

This sequence joins TRBV14 and TRBJ1-1; D call uncertain. Deletions cut 6 bases from V and 2 bases from J, with 10 bases between. The CDR3 totals 13 residues. CDR1 SGHDN and CDR2 FVKESK come from the germline V gene. The CDR3 loop reads CASSRPFNTEAFF. Written as DNA, the CDR3 is TGTGCCAGCAGTCGACCATTTAACACTGAAGCTTTCTTT.

The CDR3 DNA follows: TGTGCCAGCAGGCCGGGGCTTGAGGGCTACACCTTC. It translates to CASRPGLEGYTF. This sequence joins TRBV7-9 and TRBJ1-2; a weak D match, TRBD1 (5 bases). The germline V and J ends were trimmed by 6 bases and 8 bases, with 13 bases remaining between them. This CDR3 has 12 residues. Germline CDR1 is SEHNR and CDR2 is FQNEAQ (reference sequence).

This rearrangement joins TRBV20-1 to TRBJ2-3, with 15 bases matching TRBD2. There are 19 residues in the CDR3. CDR1 and CDR2 from the germline V gene are DFQATT and SNEGSKA (reference sequence). V was clipped by 0 bases and J by 3 bases; unmatched bases: 10. CDR3 amino acids: CSARDRTSGGAEGTDTQYF. The CDR3 DNA reads TGCAGTGCTAGAGACAGGACTAGCGGGGGGGCGGAGGGAACAGATACGCAGTATTTT.

For this clonotype: At one end, the junction sequence differs from germline, possibly due to a read error. The chain couples TRBV7-2 to TRBJ2-1; 9 positions agree with TRBD1. The CDR3 has 15 amino acids. Germline values: CDR1 SGHTA, CDR2 FQGNSA. The CDR3 here is CAGSLGTGWANEQFF. In DNA form, the CDR3 reads TGTGCCGGCAGCTTAGGGACAGGGTGGGCCAATGAGCAGTTCTTC.

In its sample, this clonotype was seen a few times. This chain links TRBV6-1 with TRBJ2-7; possibly TRBD1 or TRBD2 for D (6 bases each). The CDR3 extends over 15 amino acids. V was cut by 2 bases and J by 1 base, with 12 bases left in between. The germline V gene encodes CDR1 MNHNS and CDR2 SASEGT. The CDR3 nucleotides are TGTGCCAGCAGTGAAACGGAGGGGGAATCCTACGAGCAGTACTTC. Translating it yields CASSETEGESYEQYF.

The chain recombines TRBV7-6 with TRBJ1-4; 9 nucleotides agree with TRBD1. The CDR3 covers 15 residues. With V trimmed by 4 bases and J by 5 bases, 5 bases remained unmatched. Germline loops: CDR1 SGHVS, CDR2 FNYEAQ. This CDR3 is CASSYPGTGNEKLFF. CDR3 sequence (DNA): TGTGCCAGCAGCTACCCCGGGACAGGGAATGAAAAACTGTTTTTT.

This chain connects TRBV29-1 to TRBJ2-7; the D is unclear. V lost 5 bases and J lost 2, with 13 bases in between. This CDR3 is built from 13 residues. Germline V gene sequence: CDR1 SQVTM, CDR2 ANQGSEA. The DNA for the CDR3 is TGCAGCGTTCTGAGACATTCGACCTACGAGCAGTACTTC. It is translated as CSVLRHSTYEQYF.

The chain carries TRBV5-1 and TRBJ2-2, with 8 bases matching TRBD1. In germline, CDR1 is SGHRS, CDR2 YFSETQ. The length of the CDR3 is 17 residues. With V trimmed by 0 bases and J by 6 bases, 10 bases remained unmatched. The DNA of the CDR3 is TGCGCCAGCAGCTTGGGGCCCAGACAGGGGCTCGCCGGGGAGCTGTTTTTT. As protein: CASSLGPRQGLAGELFF.

Remarks on this clonotype: The junction differs from germline at one of its ends, possibly a read error. The chain combines TRBV6-4 with TRBJ2-3; D is undetermined. This CDR3 spans 13 amino acids. Germline loops: CDR1 MRHNA, CDR2 SNTAGT. CDR3 in amino acids: CAGSDSPYDTQYF. The DNA for the CDR3 is TGTGCCGGCAGTGACTCGCCTTATGATACGCAGTATTTT.